The source of this TCR beta chain is a study of blood T cell repertoires in COVID-19. About the research overall: Acute-phase and convalescent COVID-19 samples originated in the United States, Italy and Spain. T cells, B-cell-depleted T cells, or PBMCs provided the cDNA or gDNA that served as material.

Trimming shortened V by 2 bases and J by 7 bases, and 3 bases separated the two germline ends. In germline, CDR1 is LGHNT, CDR2 FRNRAP. This CDR3 comprises 12 residues. The repertoire was sequenced with immunoSEQ multiplex PCR; TCRdb's copy has only in-frame clones and lacks some. The repertoire holds roughly 260,000 clones, with about 90% as singletons. The age range of participants was about 18 to 100 years, with residence in about two dozen US areas. Grouping used clinical history reported by participants in a survey and questionnaire. Material for sequencing was PBMCs or T cells enriched from blood (not recorded which). The sequence was collected from a human donor in a cohort exposed to, infected with or recovered from COVID-19 (not recorded which). The donor label of this sample is uncertain. The V and J genes are TRBV12-5 and TRBJ1-6, with D uncertain. The CDR3 DNA reads as TGTGCTAGTGGTTTGCCAAATTCACCCCTCCACTTT. This translates into CASGLPNSPLHF.